The rows below give T cell receptor beta chains drawn from one sample of a study of T cell responses to AZD1222 COVID-19 vaccine. This table comes from immunoSEQ multiplex PCR, and its TCRdb copy is limited to in-frame clones, with some not included. The table includes more than 140,000 clones, around 91% detected once. This specimen was peripheral blood, taken on day 0 of AZD1222 vaccination. The source is an adult in good health. CDR3s include the opening cysteine and the closing phenylalanine or tryptophan. D genes are given only for firm matches.

v_gene	d_gene	j_gene	CDR3nt	CDR3aa
TRBV6-2/TRBV6-3	NA	TRBJ1-3	TGTGCCAGCAGTTCCGGGACACTCTCCTCTGGAAACACCATATATTTT	CASSSGTLSSGNTIYF
TRBV30	NA	TRBJ2-7	TGTGCCTGGATGGACAGCATCTACGAGCAGTACTTC	CAWMDSIYEQYF
TRBV18	TRBD1	TRBJ2-7	TGTGCCAGCTCACGGATCCGGGACAGGGCCCACGAGCAGTACTTC	CASSRIRDRAHEQYF
TRBV19	NA	TRBJ1-5	TGTGCCAGTAGGCCCAATACAGGGTTAAGCAATCAGCCCCAGCATTTT	CASRPNTGLSNQPQHF
TRBV19	TRBD1	TRBJ1-1	TGTGCCAGTAGTCTCGGACAGGGGGCCTCAAAGCCATACACTGAAGCTTTCTTT	CASSLGQGASKPYTEAFF
TRBV6-5	NA	TRBJ1-3	TGTGCCAGCAGCCTTACAAACCTATTTGGAAACACCATATATTTT	CASSLTNLFGNTIYF
TRBV18	NA	TRBJ2-2	TGTGCCAGCTCACCACCACAGGGCGGGATCGGGGAGCTGTTTTTT	CASSPPQGGIGELFF
TRBV11-2	TRBD1	TRBJ2-1	TGTGCCAGCAGCTTTCCCCGGACAGGGCTGTATGAGCAGTTCTTC	CASSFPRTGLYEQFF
TRBV27	TRBD1	TRBJ2-1	TGTGCCAGCAGGCGGACAGGGGCCAATGAGCAGTTCTTC	CASRRTGANEQFF
TRBV7-9	NA	TRBJ2-5	TGTGCCAGCAGCTTAGCTGGGCCAGTTCAAGAGACCCAGTACTTC	CASSLAGPVQETQYF